One and the same sample provided the 11 T cell receptor beta chains below, sequenced in a study of T cell responses to AZD1222 COVID-19 vaccine. This table comes from immunoSEQ multiplex PCR, and its TCRdb copy is limited to in-frame clones, with some not included. The sample yields over 95,000 clones, about 92% seen once. Specimen: peripheral blood, collected on day 0 of AZD1222 vaccination. These receptor sequences come from an adult in good health.

The chain employs TRBV6-2 or TRBV6-3 and TRBJ1-3; maybe TRBD1 (5 bases). The length of the CDR3 is 17 residues. Trimming cost V 6 bases and J 1 base, with 19 bases left between them. Germline loops: CDR1 MNHEY, CDR2 SVGEGT. This CDR3 is CASSPRQRALSGNTIYF. DNA for the CDR3: TGTGCCAGCAGCCCAAGACAGCGCGCCCTTTCTGGAAACACCATATATTTT.

J is TRBJ1-5 and V is TRBV6-1; D unclear. Per the germline V gene, CDR1 is MNHNS and CDR2 is SASEGT. CDR3 size: 14 residues. The V gene lost 2 bases and the J gene lost 1 base, with 6 bases spanning the gap. Here the CDR3 reads CASSEQHSNQPQHF. CDR3 DNA: TGTGCCAGCAGTGAACAACACAGCAATCAGCCCCAGCATTTT.

The chain links TRBV27 to TRBJ2-4; 7 bases line up with TRBD1. The V segment lost 5 bases and the J segment 0 bases; nucleotides outside the gene matches: 7. The germline gives CDR1 MNHEY, CDR2 SMNVEV (reference sequence). CDR3 length: 16 residues. The CDR3 reads CASSPDRVIAKNIQYF. The DNA of the CDR3 is TGTGCCAGCAGTCCAGACAGGGTTATAGCCAAAAACATTCAGTACTTC.

This rearrangement joins TRBV5-1 to TRBJ1-1; D gene uncertain. The CDR3 is 15 residues long. V gave up 0 bases and J gave up 0 bases, with 9 bases separating them. Germline CDR1 and CDR2: SGHRS and YFSETQ. CDR3 coding DNA: TGCGCCAGCAGCTTGGCCCCAGAGATGAACACTGAAGCTTTCTTT. Its translation: CASSLAPEMNTEAFF.

The gene calls are TRBV4-1 and TRBJ1-4, with no clear D. The germline gives CDR1 MGHRA, CDR2 YSYEKL. The CDR3 covers 15 residues. Trimming pared 2 bases from V and 5 bases from J, leaving 12 bases between. The CDR3 DNA follows: TGCGCCAGCAGCCAAACAGAGAACGAAAATGAAAAACTGTTTTTT. Amino acids: CASSQTENENEKLFF.

The chain couples TRBV7-8 to TRBJ2-7, with 9 nucleotides matching TRBD2. The CDR3 runs to 16 residues. CDR1 is SGHVS, CDR2 FQNEAQ, per germline. With 1 base clipped from V and 1 base from J, the junction kept 5 bases outside the gene matches. The CDR3 sequence is CASSLVPAGGSYEQYF. CDR3 nucleotide sequence: TGTGCCAGCAGCTTAGTGCCAGCGGGAGGATCCTACGAGCAGTACTTC.

The chain joins TRBV19 to TRBJ2-7; D is uncertain. The CDR3 consists of 13 residues. V lost 4 bases to trimming and J lost 0 bases, with 7 bases between them. CDR1 and CDR2 from the germline V gene are LNHDA and SQIVND (reference sequence). The CDR3 spells CASSSSPSYEQYF. Written as DNA, the CDR3 is TGTGCCAGTAGTAGCAGTCCCTCCTACGAGCAGTACTTC.

The V call is TRBV3-1 (or the pseudogene TRBV3-2), the J call TRBJ2-7; 11 nucleotides align to TRBD2. CDR3 size: 14 residues. The J segment lost 2 bases and the V segment lost 4 bases, leaving 1 base of the junction unmatched. CDR1 is LGHDT and CDR2 is YNNKEL in the germline V gene (reference sequence). CDR3: CASSPSGRTYEQYF. The CDR3 region has the DNA TGTGCCAGCAGCCCTAGCGGGAGGACCTACGAGCAGTACTTC.

This chain uses TRBV6-5 with TRBJ1-5; D is unclear. CDR1 and CDR2 from the germline V gene are MNHEY and SVGAGI. The CDR3 extends over 14 amino acids. V lost 4 bases and J 5 bases, leaving 12 bases between the germline ends. The CDR3 DNA reads as TGTGCCAGCAGTTTATCCACCCGGGATCAGCCCCAGCATTTT. The encoded protein is CASSLSTRDQPQHF.

The V and J genes are TRBV11-3 and TRBJ2-1, with D tentatively TRBD1 (5 bases). The CDR3 contains 16 residues. V was cut by 1 base and J by 2 bases, with 12 bases left in between. From germline, CDR1 is SGHNT and CDR2 YENEEA. CDR3 protein: CASSLGVGAAYNEQFF. CDR3 sequence (DNA): TGTGCCAGCAGCTTAGGGGTTGGGGCTGCCTACAATGAGCAGTTCTTC. Using reference TRBV11-3 and TRBJ2-1 for the parts outside the CDR3, the full variable domain is EAGVVQSPRYKIIEKKQPVAFWCNPISGHNTLYWYLQNLGQGPELLIRYENEEAVDDSQLPKDRFSAERLKGVDSTLKIQPAELGDSAVYLCASSLGVGAAYNEQFFGPGTRLTVL.

This clone came up once. The gene calls are TRBV13 and TRBJ1-2; 7 bases map to TRBD1. The CDR3 runs 14 residues. Trimming took 0 bases from V and 3 from J; bases not matched to a gene: 1. CDR1 is PRHDT and CDR2 is FYEKMQ in the germline V gene (reference sequence). This CDR3 is CASSLGQGHYGYTF. For the CDR3, the DNA is TGTGCCAGCAGCTTAGGACAGGGGCACTATGGCTACACCTTC.